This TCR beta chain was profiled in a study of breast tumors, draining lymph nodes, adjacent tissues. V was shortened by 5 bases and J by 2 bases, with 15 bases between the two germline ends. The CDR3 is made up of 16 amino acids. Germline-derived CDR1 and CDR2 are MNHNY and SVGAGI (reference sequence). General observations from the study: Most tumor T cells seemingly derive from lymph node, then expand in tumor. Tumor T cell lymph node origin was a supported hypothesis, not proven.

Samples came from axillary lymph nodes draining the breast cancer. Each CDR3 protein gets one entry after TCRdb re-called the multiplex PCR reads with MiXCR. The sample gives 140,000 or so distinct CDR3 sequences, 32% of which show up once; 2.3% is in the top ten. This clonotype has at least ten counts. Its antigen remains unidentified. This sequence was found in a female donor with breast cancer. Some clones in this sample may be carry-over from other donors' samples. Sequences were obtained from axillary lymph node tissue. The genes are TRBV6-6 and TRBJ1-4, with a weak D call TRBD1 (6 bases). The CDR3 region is CASSHPQGRTNEKLFF. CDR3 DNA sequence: TGTGCCAGCAGTCACCCGCAGGGGAGGACTAATGAAAAACTGTTTTTT.